The clone carrying this T cell receptor beta chain has only a few counts. Its antigen is still unknown. This sample is part of a study of CD8+CD57+ T cells in acquired aplastic anemia. The wider study: CD4+ and CD8+ cells, once sorted, gave DNA averaging roughly 3 ug. Where healthy donors were concerned, CD4+ cells averaged approximately 10 million reads.

Study-level results: Statistical testing detected no significant gap in CD8+ Simpson's diversity between patients and controls. Over 25 shared CD8+ CDR3s appeared highly expressed within patients' immunodominant clones.

The CDR3 loop spans 15 amino acids. CDR1 and CDR2 (germline): LNHDA, SQIVND (reference sequence). V was trimmed by 3 bases and J by 3 bases, leaving 11 bases between them. Genomic DNA served as template for TCR beta VDJ and CDR3 profiling. TCRdb used MiXCR to reprocess the reads, holding one entry per CDR3 protein. Found here are about 160,000 distinct CDR3 sequences, about 48% of them singletons; the top ten hold about 1.1%. Sequenced sample: sorted CD4+, CD8+, or CD8+CD57+ T cells (not recorded which) from PBMCs. The rearrangement links TRBV19 to TRBJ2-2, with D possibly being TRBD1 (6 bases). This TCR derives from a human donor in good health. CDR3 DNA sequence: TGTGCCAGTAGTATTTTAGGGGGAGACACCGGGGAGCTGTTTTTT. Protein product: CASSILGGDTGELFF. The full variable domain, its missing parts supplied by reference TRBV19 and TRBJ2-2, is DGGITQSPKYLFRKEGQNVTLSCEQNLNHDAMYWYRQDPGQGLRLIYYSQIVNDFQKGDIAEGYSVSREKKESFPLTVTSAQKNPTAFYLCASSILGGDTGELFFGEGSRLTVL.